This TCR beta chain is drawn from a study of blood T cell repertoires in COVID-19. Study background: The United States, Italy and Spain provided the acute and convalescent COVID-19 samples.

Per the authors' pipeline: Amplification with reference gene primers provided the estimates of nucleated cell counts. Generated by immunoSEQ multiplex PCR, the TCRdb table keeps only in-frame clones and is missing some. From that table come the V and J calls and clone size; the DNA was used to work out D and trimming. The sample shows 200,000 to 250,000 clones, about 85% of them seen only once. CDR1 is SGDLS, CDR2 YYNGEE, per germline. V lost 4 bases, J lost 6 bases, and 18 bases lay in between. The CDR3 length is 15 residues. The TCR comes from a woman aged 55 to 70 who had recovered from COVID-19. Sequencing was carried out using peripheral blood. The chain recombines TRBV9 with TRBJ2-3; D may be TRBD2 (6 bases). CDR3 loop: CASSFRGAAEDTQYF. Here the CDR3 DNA reads TGTGCCAGCAGCTTTCGCGGGGCCGCCGAGGATACGCAGTATTTT.